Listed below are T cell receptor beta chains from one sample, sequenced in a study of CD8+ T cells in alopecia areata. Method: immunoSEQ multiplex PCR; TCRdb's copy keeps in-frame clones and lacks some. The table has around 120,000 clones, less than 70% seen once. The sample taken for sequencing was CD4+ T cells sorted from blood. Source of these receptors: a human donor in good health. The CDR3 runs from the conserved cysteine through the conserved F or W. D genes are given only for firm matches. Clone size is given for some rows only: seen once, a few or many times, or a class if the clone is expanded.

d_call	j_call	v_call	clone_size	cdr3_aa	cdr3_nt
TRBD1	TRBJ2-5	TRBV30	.	CAWRTGLVKTQYF	TGTGCCTGGAGGACAGGGTTAGTAAAGACCCAGTACTTC
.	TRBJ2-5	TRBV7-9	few	CASSWRTTSETQYF	TGTGCCAGCAGCTGGCGGACTACATCCGAGACCCAGTACTTC
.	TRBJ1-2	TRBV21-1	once	CASSKGMRTGGAGYGYTF	TGTGCCAGCAGCAAAGGTATGAGGACAGGGGGCGCAGGCTATGGCTACACCTTC
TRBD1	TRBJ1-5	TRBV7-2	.	CASSVTGGRDQPQHF	TGTGCCAGCAGCGTCACAGGGGGCCGGGATCAGCCCCAGCATTTT
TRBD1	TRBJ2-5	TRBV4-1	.	CASSGTGGGKETQYF	TGCGCCAGCAGTGGGACAGGGGGCGGGAAAGAGACCCAGTACTTC
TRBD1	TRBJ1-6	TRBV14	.	CASSPTGWNSPLHF	TGTGCCAGCAGCCCGACAGGGTGGAATTCACCCCTCCACTTT
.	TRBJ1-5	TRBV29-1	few	CSVVAGTDGRNQPQHF	TGCAGCGTTGTCGCGGGGACGGACGGACGCAATCAGCCCCAGCATTTT
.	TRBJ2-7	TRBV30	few	CAWRGGAASSYEQYF	TGTGCCTGGCGGGGCGGGGCGGCAAGCTCCTACGAGCAGTACTTC
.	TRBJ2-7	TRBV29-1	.	CSVEIQGLYEQYF	TGCAGCGTTGAGATACAGGGTCTATACGAGCAGTACTTC
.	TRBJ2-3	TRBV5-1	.	CASSPPTDTQYF	TGCGCCAGCAGCCCACCCACAGATACGCAGTATTTT
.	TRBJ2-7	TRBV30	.	CAWSVRDFTEQYF	TGTGCCTGGAGTGTAAGGGATTTCACCGAGCAGTACTTC
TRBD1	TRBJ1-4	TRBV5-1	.	CASSGTDEKLFF	TGCGCCAGCTCCGGGACAGATGAAAAACTGTTTTTT
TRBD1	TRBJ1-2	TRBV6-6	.	CASRIRQGNYGYTF	TGTGCCAGCAGGATCAGACAGGGCAACTATGGCTACACCTTC